This T cell receptor (beta chain) originates from a study of radiotherapy plus CTLA-4 blockade in lung cancer. Data came from immunoSEQ multiplex PCR; TCRdb stores just in-frame clones and leaves some out. This table holds about 120,000 clones, more than 65% found once. Each patient with chemo-refractory metastatic non-small-cell lung cancer was treated with focal radiation plus CTLA-4 blockade using ipilimumab. This clone was seen a handful of times. Its antigen is still unknown. Deletions cut 0 bases from V and 0 bases from J, with 12 bases between. This CDR3 spans 17 amino acids. Looked up from germline, CDR1 is LNHDA and CDR2 is SQIVND (reference sequence). The study's findings and limits: Reports state that early shifts in blood T cell clones, with interferon-beta, best predicted response. After radiotherapy and ipilimumab, tumor-derived clones expanded in peripheral blood.

The clonotype comes from a human donor with non-small cell lung cancer that progressed on radiotherapy plus ipilimumab. Some clones in this sample may be carry-over from other donors' samples. The chain employs TRBV19 and TRBJ1-5; D is unclear. Sequenced material: peripheral blood, taken from a patient treated with radiotherapy plus ipilimumab. CDR3 amino acids: CASSIDRGFSSNQPQHF. In DNA, the CDR3 is TGTGCCAGTAGTATAGATCGAGGGTTCTCTAGCAATCAGCCCCAGCATTTT.